This T cell receptor (beta chain) emerged from a study of cytomegalovirus exposure and HLA in healthy donors. General observations from the study: Later analysis identified a missense DCLRE1C variant that was linked to TCR beta V- and J-gene trimming. CMV serostatus was the only recorded immune exposure for donors.

Primers for the PCR totalled 60 Vbeta and 13 Jbeta. Method: immunoSEQ multiplex PCR; TCRdb's copy keeps in-frame clones and lacks some. The table includes tens of thousands of clones, approximately 61% detected once. Donors sampled were nominally healthy, though unrecorded immune exposures were likely. In the case of this clone: The antigen is undetermined.

Germline trimming cut 4 bases from V and 6 bases from J; bases unmatched to any gene: 12. This CDR3 region has 14 residues. From germline, CDR1 is GTSNPN and CDR2 SVGIG (reference sequence). Sequencing was performed on PBMCs. The sequence was obtained from a man aged 45-65 years in good health and CMV-seropositive. The chain is built from TRBV30 and TRBJ2-7; 7 nucleotides line up with TRBD2. The CDR3 nucleotides read TGTGCCTGGAACCTGACTAGCCCTCAGTTCGAGCAGTACTTC. Translation: CAWNLTSPQFEQYF. The variable domain in full, with the rest retrieved from reference TRBV30 and TRBJ2-7, is SQTIHQWPATLVQPVGSPLSLECTVEGTSNPNLYWYRQAAGRGLQLLFYSVGIGQISSEVPQNLSASRPQDRQFILSSKKLLLSDSGFYLCAWNLTSPQFEQYFGPGTRLTVT.